The 9 T cell receptor beta chains below all came from one sample that was sequenced in a study of blood T cell repertoires in COVID-19 (dated by TCRdb to between 2020 and 2021). The receptor library was made with the immunoSEQ multiplex PCR assay. TCRdb obtained this table from immuneACCESS and retained in-frame rearrangements with V and J assigned. These tables miss some clones; where compared with another copy, unresolved V genes account for less than half of the shortfall, and the remainder is unexplained. This sample is represented by 200,000 to 300,000 clones; 86% of them were singletons. The ten largest clones represent just under 2% of the sample. Source material: peripheral blood. The receptors originated from a man under 40 with active or convalescent COVID-19.

This clone was seen more than once but under ten times. The genes are TRBV11-2 and TRBJ2-3, with 8 bases identical to TRBD2. Germline V lookup: CDR1 SGHAT, CDR2 FQNNGV. V dropped 1 base and J dropped 5; count of bases not matched to a gene: 5. The CDR3 loop spans 15 amino acids. For the CDR3, the DNA is TGTGCCAGCAGCTTAGTCCGGGGGGGCCAAGATACGCAGTATTTT. It encodes CASSLVRGGQDTQYF.

CDR3 in amino acids: CASSSPGAAGGYSSYNEQFF. The CDR3 coding sequence is TGTGCCAGCAGCTCTCCGGGGGCAGCGGGGGGTTATAGCTCCTACAATGAGCAGTTCTTC. V gene TRBV9 combines with J gene TRBJ2-1; 9 bases line up with TRBD2. V shed 4 bases and J 0 bases; nucleotides not matched to a gene: 17. The germline V gene encodes CDR1 SGDLS and CDR2 YYNGEE. This CDR3 contains 20 residues.

The gene calls are TRBV5-1 and TRBJ1-6, with a possible D match to TRBD1 (6 bases). V lost 2 bases and J 8 bases, leaving 11 bases between the germline ends. This CDR3 region has 14 residues. Germline CDR1 SGHRS, CDR2 YFSETQ. CDR3 sequence (DNA): TGCGCCAGCAGCTTCCAGGGGACGGATTCACCCCTCCACTTT. This gives the protein CASSFQGTDSPLHF.

The chain carries TRBV9 and TRBJ2-3; 9 bases line up with TRBD2. CDR1 is SGDLS, CDR2 YYNGEE, per germline. V lost 4 bases and J lost 4; bases outside the gene matches: 7. This CDR3 comprises 15 residues. CDR3 nucleotides: TGTGCCAGCAGCAAGCGGGGGGCCACGGCAGATACGCAGTATTTT. As protein: CASSKRGATADTQYF. The full variable domain, rest sourced from reference TRBV9 and TRBJ2-3, is DSGVTQTPKHLITATGQRVTLRCSPRSGDLSVYWYQQSLDQGLQFLIQYYNGEERAKGNILERFSAQQFPDLHSELNLSSLELGDSALYFCASSKRGATADTQYFGPGTRLTVL.

The CDR3 loop is CASSAAGTGGDEQYF. As DNA, the CDR3 is TGTGCCAGCAGCGCGGCAGGGACAGGGGGCGACGAGCAGTACTTC. The rearrangement links TRBV9 to TRBJ2-7, with TRBD1 matching 12 bases. CDR1 is SGDLS and CDR2 is YYNGEE in the germline V gene. The CDR3 contains 15 residues. The junction had 6 bases not matched to a gene; V was cut back by 3 bases and J by 5 bases.

The chain links TRBV19 to TRBJ1-5, with 9 bases matching TRBD1. Trimming took 7 bases from V and 2 from J; bases not matched to a gene: 9. Looked up from germline, CDR1 is LNHDA and CDR2 is SQIVND (reference sequence). The CDR3 totals 16 residues. CDR3 DNA sequence: TGTGCCAGTACTGAACAACGGACAGGGGGCAATCAGCCCCAGCATTTT. Residues: CASTEQRTGGNQPQHF.

The chain employs TRBV5-5 and TRBJ1-1; D is undetermined. CDR1 and CDR2 (germline): SGHKS, YYEKEE (reference sequence). Trimming shortened V by 3 bases and J by 7 bases, and 16 bases separated the two germline ends. CDR3 size: 14 residues. CDR3 amino acids: CASSYNGLLGEAFF. In DNA, the CDR3 is TGTGCCAGCAGCTATAATGGACTGCTTGGTGAAGCTTTCTTT.

The chain's CDR3 is CASSYSLAGPNEQFF. The CDR3 DNA follows: TGTGCCAGCAGTTATAGTCTAGCGGGGCCCAATGAGCAGTTCTTC. This chain connects TRBV6-5 to TRBJ2-1, with TRBD2 identical over 9 bases. The germline V gene has CDR1 MNHEY and CDR2 SVGAGI. V lost 3 bases to trimming and J lost 6 bases; unmatched junction nucleotides: 6. The CDR3 length is 15 residues.

V gene TRBV20-1 combines with J gene TRBJ2-3; 8 bases line up with TRBD2. The V and J ends lost 3 bases and 2 bases, in that order; junction bases with no gene match: 7. Germline V gene sequence: CDR1 DFQATT, CDR2 SNEGSKA (reference sequence). There are 15 residues in the CDR3. For the CDR3, the DNA is TGCAGTGCTAGTCCGGCGGGGGGATACACAGATACGCAGTATTTT. It is translated as CSASPAGGYTDTQYF.